The entry that follows covers one TCR beta chain sequence. Its specificity is not known. V lost 3 bases to trimming and J lost 5 bases, with 11 bases between them. Germline V gene data show CDR1 as DFQATT and CDR2 as SNEGSKA (reference sequence). This CDR3 has 13 amino acids. TCRdb used MiXCR to reprocess the 5' RACE reads, holding one entry per CDR3 protein. The sample gives tens of thousands of distinct CDR3 sequences, 29% of which show up once; 3.7% is in the top ten. General study findings and limits: Tumor-infiltrating Treg TCR alpha and beta sequences overlapped most with tumor naive CD4+ T cells, then blood naive.

The V call is TRBV20-1, the J call TRBJ1-5, with D perhaps TRBD1 (5 bases). The sample consisted of memory CD4+ T cells sorted from a lymph node. Subset noted: memory CD4+ T cells, CD4+CD45RO+CD25-. The origin of this receptor is a female donor with breast cancer. CDR3 DNA sequence: TGCAGTGCTAGGACAGCGTATGATCAGCCCCAGCATTTT. This codes for CSARTAYDQPQHF.